Sequencing of this T cell receptor (beta chain) was carried out in a study of tumor and adjacent non-tumor tissue in lung cancer. For the study at large: Patients comprised about a dozen adenocarcinoma, a couple of squamous cell carcinoma and 1 small cell lung cancer. Study results and caveats: Top 100 clones took a larger repertoire share in normal lung. Compared with tumor, normal lung showed significantly lower TCR diversity.

TCRbeta libraries were built with three rounds of nested PCR, modified from ARM-PCR. A single record per CDR3 protein comes from TCRdb applying MiXCR to the multiplex PCR reads. Here the sample spans about 78,000 distinct CDR3 sequences, over 80% being singletons. Per the germline V gene, CDR1 is MDHEN and CDR2 is SYDVKM. The CDR3 has 14 residues. RNA was extracted from bulk tissue without any cell sorting. Newly diagnosed lung cancer patients had thoracic surgery in China, August–late 2014, without prior chemotherapy. With regard to this clonotype: Its cognate antigen is unknown.

What was sequenced was lung tumor tissue. This chain connects TRBV28 to TRBJ1-2; tentative D call: TRBD1 (5 bases). The receptor comes from a woman between 45 and 65 years old with non-small cell lung cancer. As DNA, the CDR3 is TGTACCTGCAGGGCCGGGGAACATGGGTATGGCTACACCTTC. Translated, it gives CTCRAGEHGYGYTF.